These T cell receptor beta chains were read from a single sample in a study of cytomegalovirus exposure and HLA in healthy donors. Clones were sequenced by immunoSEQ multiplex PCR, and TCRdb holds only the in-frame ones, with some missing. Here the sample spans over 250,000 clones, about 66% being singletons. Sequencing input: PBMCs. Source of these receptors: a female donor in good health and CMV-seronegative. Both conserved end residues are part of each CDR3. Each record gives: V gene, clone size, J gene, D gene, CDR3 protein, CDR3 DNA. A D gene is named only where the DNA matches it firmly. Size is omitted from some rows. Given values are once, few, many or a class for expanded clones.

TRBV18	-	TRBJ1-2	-	CASSPPQVSQSGTF	TGTGCCAGCTCGCCACCTCAGGTCTCGCAGAGTGGCACCTTC
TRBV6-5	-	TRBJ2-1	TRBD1	CASSFQAGGRWNEQFF	TGTGCCAGCAGTTTCCAAGCAGGGGGCCGATGGAATGAGCAGTTCTTC
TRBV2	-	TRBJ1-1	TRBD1	CASRGQGGTEAFF	TGTGCCAGCAGAGGACAGGGGGGGACTGAAGCTTTCTTT
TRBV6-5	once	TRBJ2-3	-	CASSPRPGGTDTQYF	TGTGCCAGCAGTCCCCGCCCAGGGGGCACAGATACGCAGTATTTT
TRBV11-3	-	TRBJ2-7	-	CASTLNPDSYEQYF	TGTGCCAGCACCCTAAACCCCGACTCCTACGAGCAGTACTTC
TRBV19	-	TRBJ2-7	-	CATSIAITVLREQYF	TGTGCCACCAGTATAGCGATTACGGTCCTACGCGAGCAGTACTTC
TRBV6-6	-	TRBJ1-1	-	CASSYSGAFTEAFF	TGTGCCAGCAGTTATAGTGGGGCGTTCACTGAAGCTTTCTTT
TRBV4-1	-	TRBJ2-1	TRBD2	CASSPIGLAGGLPGDEQFF	TGCGCCAGCAGCCCGATAGGACTAGCGGGAGGCCTACCGGGTGATGAGCAGTTCTTC
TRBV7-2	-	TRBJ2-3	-	CASSLGSPSTDTQYF	TGTGCCAGCAGCTTAGGAAGCCCTAGCACAGATACGCAGTATTTT
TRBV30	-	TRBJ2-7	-	CAWRGRGRLDEQYF	TGTGCCTGGAGGGGTAGGGGTCGGCTGGACGAGCAGTACTTC
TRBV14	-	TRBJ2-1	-	CASSRPGQGHHNEQFF	TGTGCCAGCAGCCGCCCGGGACAAGGGCACCACAATGAGCAGTTCTTC
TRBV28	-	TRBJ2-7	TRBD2	CASIKGGLGSEQYF	TGTGCCAGCATTAAGGGAGGGTTGGGGAGCGAGCAGTACTTC
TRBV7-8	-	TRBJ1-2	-	CASSLVAGKDGYTF	TGTGCCAGCAGCTTAGTCGCAGGGAAGGACGGCTACACCTTC
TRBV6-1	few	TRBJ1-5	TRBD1	CASRGTGDNQPQHF	TGTGCCAGCAGGGGGACAGGGGATAATCAGCCCCAGCATTTT
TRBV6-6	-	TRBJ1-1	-	CASSPRDTEAFF	TGTGCCAGCAGTCCCCGGGACACTGAAGCTTTCTTT
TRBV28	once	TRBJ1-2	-	CASSSPGLCTF	TGTGCCAGCAGTTCCCCGGGTTTATGCACCTTC